These T cell receptor beta chains were read from a single sample in a study of monozygotic twins with inflammatory bowel disease. TCRdb reanalyzed the 5' RACE reads and collapses them to one entry per CDR3 protein, without DNA. This sample's clone table lists 200,000 to 250,000 distinct CDR3 sequences. Sequenced input: blood. The receptors derive from a human donor with ulcerative colitis or Crohn's disease, or a healthy co-twin of an affected twin (not recorded which). Both conserved end residues are part of each CDR3.

V: TRBV20-1; J: TRBJ1-6; CDR3: CSAPNQGDNSPLHF
V: TRBV7-9; J: TRBJ1-5; CDR3: CASSLAGERGNQPQHF
V: TRBV20-1; J: TRBJ2-6; CDR3: CSSLGAGGASGANVLTF
V: TRBV7-2; J: TRBJ2-3; CDR3: CASSWGTDTQYF
V: TRBV5-1; J: TRBJ2-7; CDR3: CASSPAGAPSYEQYF
V: TRBV3-1; J: TRBJ1-1; CDR3: CASSQLGNTEAFF
V: TRBV6-6; J: TRBJ2-7; CDR3: CASSYPDRGYEQYF
V: TRBV7-8; J: TRBJ1-2; CDR3: CASRPRTGGDGYTF
V: TRBV12-3/TRBV12-4; J: TRBJ1-1; CDR3: CASTLSQGKAFF
V: TRBV5-1; J: TRBJ2-3; CDR3: CASSPGQGADTQYF
V: TRBV5-1; J: TRBJ1-3; CDR3: CASSLGRDLSGNTIYF
V: TRBV6-5; J: TRBJ2-7; CDR3: CASSRQEWYEQYF
V: TRBV4-1; J: TRBJ2-1; CDR3: CASSQENEQFF
V: TRBV28; J: TRBJ1-2; CDR3: CASSLRQSRYGYTF
V: TRBV5-1; J: TRBJ2-7; CDR3: CASRLSEGHSYEQYF
V: TRBV18; J: TRBJ1-2; CDR3: CASSDLDGYYGYTF
V: TRBV20-1; J: TRBJ2-1; CDR3: CSARDGVAGINEQFF
V: TRBV11-1; J: TRBJ1-2; CDR3: CASSQIGQELYGYTF
V: TRBV3-1; J: TRBJ1-2; CDR3: CASSLDAYGYTF
V: TRBV5-1; J: TRBJ1-1; CDR3: CASSLAVRNTEAFF
V: TRBV3-1; J: TRBJ1-5; CDR3: CASSRGGTGGNQPQHF
V: TRBV7-2; J: TRBJ2-7; CDR3: CASSPGGAGSYEQYF
V: TRBV5-1; J: TRBJ1-1; CDR3: CASKVEGGNTEAFF
V: TRBV9; J: TRBJ1-2; CDR3: CASSVGFGAYYGYTF
V: TRBV5-1; J: TRBJ2-1; CDR3: CASSGGTGANEQFF
V: TRBV28; J: TRBJ1-2; CDR3: CASSSPRRGSYYGYTF
V: TRBV28; J: TRBJ2-7; CDR3: CASSGPGTLYEQYF
V: TRBV7-8; J: TRBJ1-1; CDR3: CASSPGQGYWGTEAFF
V: TRBV6-2/TRBV6-3; J: TRBJ2-3; CDR3: CASRPSGRVGTDTQYF
V: TRBV7-2; J: TRBJ1-1; CDR3: CASSLGGRGRTEAFF
V: TRBV27; J: TRBJ2-6; CDR3: CASSREGTISGANVLTF
V: TRBV15; J: TRBJ1-1; CDR3: CATSREGYTEAFF
V: TRBV7-9; J: TRBJ1-1; CDR3: CASSLSNRQNTEAFF
V: TRBV3-1; J: TRBJ2-3; CDR3: CASSQGQREFSDTQYF
V: TRBV10-3; J: TRBJ1-1; CDR3: CAISESSGRTEAFF
V: TRBV7-9; J: TRBJ1-4; CDR3: CASSIQGDDATNEKLFF
V: TRBV12-5; J: TRBJ2-3; CDR3: CASRGRRTDTQYF
V: TRBV9; J: TRBJ2-6; CDR3: CASSSRGPGANVLTF
V: TRBV29-1; J: TRBJ1-2; CDR3: CSARHLYGYTF
V: TRBV29-1; J: TRBJ2-1; CDR3: CSGVKGLAAKSSYNEQFF
V: TRBV4-1; J: TRBJ2-3; CDR3: CASSHVQGTADTQYF
V: TRBV28; J: TRBJ1-6; CDR3: CASSVNPGTGDSPLHF
V: TRBV6-5; J: TRBJ2-1; CDR3: CASSSPLAPEQFF
V: TRBV12-3/TRBV12-4; J: TRBJ2-1; CDR3: CASSVGGADNEQFF
V: TRBV24-1; J: TRBJ2-1; CDR3: CATSETSDYNEQFF
V: TRBV6-5; J: TRBJ2-4; CDR3: CASSSGIPSGLNIQYF
V: TRBV30; J: TRBJ2-2; CDR3: CAWGVGNTGELFF